This entry describes one T cell receptor (beta chain). Antigen specificity is unknown. The data originate from a study of T cell responses to AZD1222 COVID-19 vaccine. In the study overall: Doses given second, at about 4 or about 12 weeks, were pooled.

Between the trimmed V and J ends, which lost 0 bases and 6 bases, there was a span of 15 bases. The CDR3 consists of 15 residues. The germline CDR1 and CDR2 sequences are LGHDT and YNNKEL (reference sequence). Some clones are missing from TCRdb's copy, which holds only in-frame ones; the method was immunoSEQ multiplex PCR. The table lists under 80,000 clones, approximately 80% of them singletons, with around 20% in the top ten. The study's findings and limits: Close to half of spike-specific TCRs reportedly recognize unmutated variant regions. Vaccination with two AZD1222 doses was followed by a rise in Spike-specific TCR breadth and depth. Spike regions recognized by vaccine-associated CD4 TCRs spanned the protein, led by 160-218 and 743-854.

The chain has TRBV3-1 (or the pseudogene TRBV3-2) and TRBJ2-7; tentatively, D is TRBD2 (6 bases). The sample consisted of peripheral blood, taken on day 0 of AZD1222 vaccination. The sequence was collected from an adult in good health. Here the CDR3 reads CASSQDWVGGGEQYF. In nucleotides, the CDR3 is TGTGCCAGCAGCCAAGATTGGGTGGGGGGAGGCGAGCAGTACTTC.